The 14 T cell receptor beta chains presented below share a single source sample, sequenced in a study of OX40 agonist ivuxolimab in advanced cancers. This table comes from immunoSEQ multiplex PCR, and its TCRdb copy is limited to in-frame clones, with some not included. Of about 38,000 clones listed, around four fifths are singletons. Here the sequenced sample was CD4+ or CD8+ T cells sorted from blood, taken in a trial of the OX40 agonist ivuxolimab. These receptors all stem from an adult with an advanced solid tumor such as melanoma, head and neck, liver or kidney cancer.

CDR3 region: CASSSSTSDEKLFF. In nucleotides, the CDR3 is TGTGCCAGCAGTTCCTCGACGTCGGACGAAAAACTGTTTTTT. This chain connects TRBV27 to TRBJ1-4; the D is unclear. The ends were cut back, 4 bases at V and 8 bases at J, with 14 bases in the middle. The CDR3 loop spans 14 amino acids. From germline, CDR1 is MNHEY and CDR2 SMNVEV (reference sequence).

The J gene is TRBJ1-1, the V gene TRBV9; tentatively, D is TRBD1 (6 bases). The CDR3 covers 15 residues. Germline lookup yields CDR1 SGDLS and CDR2 YYNGEE. V lost 4 bases and J lost 5, with 18 bases in between. The CDR3 loop is CASSPNRGGTTEAFF. For the CDR3, the DNA is TGTGCCAGCAGCCCGAATAGGGGGGGAACGACTGAAGCTTTCTTT.

The chain recombines TRBV19 with TRBJ2-2; TRBD1 aligns across 9 bases. CDR3 size: 15 residues. V was pared by 5 bases and J by 4 bases, with 5 bases of the junction left unmatched. The germline V gene has CDR1 LNHDA and CDR2 SQIVND (reference sequence). The CDR3 sequence is CASSSQGAGTGELFF. The CDR3 bases are TGTGCCAGTAGTTCACAGGGGGCAGGCACCGGGGAGCTGTTTTTT.

This clone was counted once. The chain has TRBV7-6 and TRBJ2-2; D unclear. V lost 5 bases and J 4 bases, leaving 14 bases between the germline ends. Germline CDR1 and CDR2: SGHVS and FNYEAQ. CDR3 size: 15 residues. Here the CDR3 DNA reads TGTGCCAGCAGCCCCGGGTGGCGTGGCACCGGGGAGCTGTTTTTT. Amino acid sequence: CASSPGWRGTGELFF.

CDR3 residues: CASRPPPPGGDNEKLFF. The CDR3 nucleotides read TGTGCCAGTAGGCCTCCCCCACCGGGGGGCGATAATGAAAAACTGTTTTTT. V is TRBV19 and J is TRBJ1-4; TRBD1 is a possible D gene (6 bases). Germline V lookup: CDR1 LNHDA, CDR2 SQIVND (reference sequence). The CDR3 runs to 17 residues. V was clipped by 6 bases and J by 4 bases, with 21 bases between them. Full variable domain (outside the CDR3, taken from reference TRBV19 and TRBJ1-4): DGGITQSPKYLFRKEGQNVTLSCEQNLNHDAMYWYRQDPGQGLRLIYYSQIVNDFQKGDIAEGYSVSREKKESFPLTVTSAQKNPTAFYLCASRPPPPGGDNEKLFFGSGTQLSVL.

This clone was seen more than once but under ten times. This sequence joins TRBV4-2 and TRBJ2-7, with 7 nucleotides matching TRBD2. The CDR3 has 16 amino acids. J lost 2 bases, V lost 0 bases, and 7 bases had no gene match. Germline V gene data show CDR1 as LGHNA and CDR2 as YNFKEQ. CDR3 in DNA: TGTGCCAGCAGCCAAGAGTGGGAGGGAGGGACCTACGAGCAGTACTTC. It encodes CASSQEWEGGTYEQYF.

The V gene is TRBV10-3, the J gene TRBJ1-2, with TRBD1 as a possible D gene (5 bases). This CDR3 has 15 amino acids. Trimming took 0 bases from V and 8 from J, leaving 16 bases between them. Germline V gives CDR1 ENHRY, CDR2 SYGVKD. As DNA, the CDR3 is TGTGCCATCAGTGAGTCGGGACGGACCCCTTCGGGCTACACCTTC. Protein product: CAISESGRTPSGYTF.

The genes are TRBV2 and TRBJ2-1; 9 bases agree with TRBD2. CDR1 is SNHLY and CDR2 is FYNNEI in the germline V gene. The CDR3 sequence is 16 residues long. Losses at the gene ends were 3 bases for V and 7 bases for J; bases not matched to a gene: 10. For the CDR3, the DNA is TGTGCCAGCAGTGAGGTCATGGCGGGGGGGAGTAATGAGCAGTTCTTC. This sequence encodes CASSEVMAGGSNEQFF.

For the CDR3, the DNA is TGTGCCAGCAGCTTAGAAGCGGGGACAGATACGCAGTATTTT. Amino acids: CASSLEAGTDTQYF. This chain uses TRBV7-6 with TRBJ2-3, with TRBD2 matching 7 bases. Per the germline V gene, CDR1 is SGHVS and CDR2 is FNYEAQ. This CDR3 spans 14 amino acids. Losses at the gene ends were 1 base for V and 3 bases for J; bases not matched to a gene: 1. Full variable domain (remainder filled in from reference TRBV7-6 and TRBJ2-3): GAGVSQSPRYKVTKRGQDVALRCDPISGHVSLYWYRQALGQGPEFLTYFNYEAQQDKSGLPNDRFSAERPEGSISTLTIQRTEQRDSAMYRCASSLEAGTDTQYFGPGTRLTVL.

The rearrangement links TRBV18 to TRBJ2-3; 7 bases are a match to TRBD2. The CDR3 extends over 16 amino acids. The germline CDR1 and CDR2 sequences are KGHSH and LQKENI. The ends lost 2 bases at V and 4 bases at J; junction bases unmatched: 9. The CDR3 DNA sequence: TGTGCCAGCTCACCAAAGGGTGGCGGGAGCGCAGATACGCAGTATTTT. This codes for CASSPKGGGSADTQYF.

The rearrangement uses TRBV29-1 and TRBJ1-2; 8 bases line up with TRBD1. The ends lost 4 bases at V and 3 bases at J; junction bases unmatched: 7. Germline CDR1 is SQVTM and CDR2 is ANQGSEA. This CDR3 has 14 amino acids. The CDR3 DNA follows: TGCAGCGTTGTAAAAACAGGGGGATACTATGGCTACACCTTC. This encodes CSVVKTGGYYGYTF.

This chain uses TRBV7-9 with TRBJ2-1; 7 bases align to TRBD2. J gave up 4 bases and V 4 bases, and 10 bases lay outside the gene matches. CDR1 SEHNR and CDR2 FQNEAQ come from the germline V gene (reference sequence). The CDR3 is 16 amino acids. CDR3 sequence: CASSSPAGVLYNEQFF. The CDR3 nucleotides are TGTGCCAGCAGCTCCCCCGCGGGAGTACTTTACAATGAGCAGTTCTTC.

The CDR3 reads CATSELGGSGELFF. CDR3 bases: TGTGCCACCAGCGAGTTAGGGGGTTCCGGGGAGCTGTTTTTT. The V gene is TRBV15, the J gene TRBJ2-2; maybe TRBD1 (6 bases). Trimming took off 5 bases at V and 6 bases at J, with 13 bases between the two ends. CDR1 and CDR2 (germline): LNHNV, YYDKDF (reference sequence). This CDR3 has 14 amino acids.

This clone appeared a few times. CDR3 nucleotide sequence: TGTGCCAGCAGCTACCGACTAGCGGGCGGGAGAGATACGCAGTATTTT. It specifies CASSYRLAGGRDTQYF. The chain combines TRBV13 with TRBJ2-3, with TRBD2 matching 10 bases. Germline CDR1 and CDR2: PRHDT and FYEKMQ (reference sequence). Trimming removed 4 bases from V and 5 bases from J; junction bases left unmatched: 9. The CDR3 loop spans 16 amino acids. The full variable domain, in which reference TRBV13 and TRBJ2-3 provide the parts outside the CDR3, is AAGVIQSPRHLIKEKRETATLKCYPIPRHDTVYWYQQGPGQDPQFLISFYEKMQSDKGSIPDRFSAQQFSDYHSELNMSSLELGDSALYFCASSYRLAGGRDTQYFGPGTRLTVL.